This T cell receptor (beta chain) was recovered during a study of shared clonotypes between healthy human individuals. Method: immunoSEQ multiplex PCR; TCRdb's copy keeps in-frame clones and lacks some. There are over a million clones in the sample; 95% to 99% occur only once, and about 0.42% lies in the top ten. CDR3 size: 16 residues. Germline V gene lookup returns CDR1 MNHEY and CDR2 SMNVEV (reference sequence). Germline trimming cut 3 bases from V and 2 bases from J; bases unmatched to any gene: 4. The chain joins TRBV27 to TRBJ2-2; 9 positions agree with TRBD2. The sequencing sample was made of naive CD4+ T cells sorted from blood. Specified subset: CD45RA+ positively selected. The sequence derives from a man younger than 45 in good health. CDR3 sequence reads: CASSFLTSGNTGELFF. For the CDR3, the DNA is TGTGCCAGCAGTTTCCTGACTAGCGGAAACACCGGGGAGCTGTTTTTT.